This T cell receptor (beta chain) was identified during a study of T cell clones after liver transplantation. TCRdb's copy holds only in-frame clones and misses some; the assay was immunoSEQ multiplex PCR. The repertoire holds around 100,000 clones, with 82% as singletons. For this clone: The antigen remains unidentified.

There are 15 residues in the CDR3. V was pared by 2 bases and J by 2 bases, with 11 bases between. CDR1 and CDR2 from the germline V gene are KGHSH and LQKENI. Study conclusions and caveats: The donor-reactive repertoire was only partly measurable in a couple of subjects, lacking donor cells.

The chain combines TRBV18 with TRBJ2-3, with D unclear. This sequence was found in a human donor who received a liver transplant. This material consisted of CD4+ T cells from blood, taken before liver transplant. The CDR3 loop is CASSPSKGVTDTQYF. CDR3 coding DNA: TGTGCCAGCTCACCATCAAAAGGTGTCACAGATACGCAGTATTTT. Variable domain in full (rest from reference TRBV18 and TRBJ2-3): NAGVMQNPRHLVRRRGQEARLRCSPMKGHSHVYWYRQLPEEGLKFMVYLQKENIIDESGMPKERFSAEFPKEGPSILRIQQVVRGDSAAYFCASSPSKGVTDTQYFGPGTRLTVL.